This is a list of T cell receptor beta chains from one sample in a study of blood T cell repertoires in COVID-19. The data were produced by immunoSEQ multiplex PCR, yet TCRdb's version contains in-frame clones alone and is incomplete. Counted here are roughly 210,000 clones, 80% to 85% occurring once; the ten biggest clones make up roughly a tenth. The sample comprised peripheral blood. The origin of the receptors is a woman aged 80 or older with COVID-19, enrolled during active disease. The CDR3 runs from the conserved cysteine through the conserved F or W. The order of the fields is CDR3 DNA, CDR3 protein, clone size, D gene, V gene, J gene. The D gene is left open where the match is weak. Size is stated for part of the rows, as once, few or many counts, or as a class when the clone is expanded.

CDR3 DNA: TGTGCCTGGAGTGTAGCGGAGAGGACAGGAGAATCAGTTACGCAGTATTTT; CDR3 protein: CAWSVAERTGESVTQYF; clone size: -; D gene: TRBD1; V gene: TRBV30; J gene: TRBJ2-3
CDR3 DNA: TGTGCCAGTAGTCCGGGACAGGGAAGCCTCCTTGTCTACGAGCAGTACTTC; CDR3 protein: CASSPGQGSLLVYEQYF; clone size: -; D gene: TRBD1; V gene: TRBV19; J gene: TRBJ2-7
CDR3 DNA: TGTGCCAGCAGCCTCAGGGGCTCTGGGGCCAACGTCCTGACTTTC; CDR3 protein: CASSLRGSGANVLTF; clone size: -; D gene: -; V gene: TRBV5-4; J gene: TRBJ2-6
CDR3 DNA: TGTGCCAGCACCCGACCGGGGGGGAGCAATCAGCCCCAGCATTTT; CDR3 protein: CASTRPGGSNQPQHF; clone size: -; D gene: -; V gene: TRBV28; J gene: TRBJ1-5
CDR3 DNA: TGTGCCAGCAGCTTGGTTGAGAGCACTGAAGCTTTCTTT; CDR3 protein: CASSLVESTEAFF; clone size: -; D gene: -; V gene: TRBV5-8; J gene: TRBJ1-1
CDR3 DNA: TGTGCCAGTAGTATCCGCAAGGCGGGGTATAGCAATCAGCCCCAGCATTTT; CDR3 protein: CASSIRKAGYSNQPQHF; clone size: -; D gene: -; V gene: TRBV19; J gene: TRBJ1-5
CDR3 DNA: TGTGCCAGCAGTTACTCGGGAGGGGGAATGGGTGAAGCTTTCTTT; CDR3 protein: CASSYSGGGMGEAFF; clone size: -; D gene: -; V gene: TRBV6-2/TRBV6-3; J gene: TRBJ1-1
CDR3 DNA: TGTGCCAGCAGCGTAGGGGCTACTAGCACAGATACGCAGTATTTT; CDR3 protein: CASSVGATSTDTQYF; clone size: once; D gene: -; V gene: TRBV9; J gene: TRBJ2-3
CDR3 DNA: TGTGCCAGCACAGACAGGGTGGCTGATAATTCACCCCTCCACTTT; CDR3 protein: CASTDRVADNSPLHF; clone size: few; D gene: TRBD1; V gene: TRBV28; J gene: TRBJ1-6
CDR3 DNA: TGTGCCAGCTCAGGAAGCGGGGGGAATAATGAGCAGTTCTTC; CDR3 protein: CASSGSGGNNEQFF; clone size: -; D gene: TRBD2; V gene: TRBV18; J gene: TRBJ2-1
CDR3 DNA: TGTGCCAGTAGTATGAGGACAGGGTCGGGCGGCTACACCTTC; CDR3 protein: CASSMRTGSGGYTF; clone size: -; D gene: TRBD1; V gene: TRBV19; J gene: TRBJ1-2
CDR3 DNA: TGCGCCAGCAGCCAGCAGGGGATCTATGGCTACACCTTC; CDR3 protein: CASSQQGIYGYTF; clone size: -; D gene: -; V gene: TRBV4-1; J gene: TRBJ1-2
CDR3 DNA: TGTGCCAGCAGCTTTGGACTAGCAGGCGAGCAGTACTTC; CDR3 protein: CASSFGLAGEQYF; clone size: -; D gene: TRBD2; V gene: TRBV7-8; J gene: TRBJ2-7
CDR3 DNA: TGTGCCAGCAGCTCCCCGACAGGATCCCCCCACTTT; CDR3 protein: CASSSPTGSPHF; clone size: -; D gene: -; V gene: TRBV28; J gene: TRBJ1-6
CDR3 DNA: TGCGCCAGCAGTCCGGGACAGGGGGTTTATCAGCCCCAGCATTTT; CDR3 protein: CASSPGQGVYQPQHF; clone size: few; D gene: TRBD1; V gene: TRBV10-2; J gene: TRBJ1-5
CDR3 DNA: TGTGCCAGCAGTGACTTGGGCAGGGGGAGTACCGGGGAGCTGTTTTTT; CDR3 protein: CASSDLGRGSTGELFF; clone size: -; D gene: TRBD1; V gene: TRBV6-4; J gene: TRBJ2-2
CDR3 DNA: TGCGCCAGCACCCCTCTTGCTGGGGCAGGGTATGGCTACACCTTC; CDR3 protein: CASTPLAGAGYGYTF; clone size: -; D gene: -; V gene: TRBV5-1; J gene: TRBJ1-2
CDR3 DNA: TGTGCCAGCAGCTTAGATTCTGCGGAGACGCAGACCCAGTACTTC; CDR3 protein: CASSLDSAETQTQYF; clone size: -; D gene: -; V gene: TRBV7-2; J gene: TRBJ2-5
CDR3 DNA: TGTGCCAGTAATTTAGGGGGATGGTCTGAAGCTTTCTTT; CDR3 protein: CASNLGGWSEAFF; clone size: few; D gene: -; V gene: TRBV19; J gene: TRBJ1-1
CDR3 DNA: TGTGCCAGCTCACCCCCCGCAGGGGGGCAGTACACTGAAGCTTTCTTT; CDR3 protein: CASSPPAGGQYTEAFF; clone size: -; D gene: TRBD1; V gene: TRBV18; J gene: TRBJ1-1
CDR3 DNA: TGTGCCAGCACCTACCAGGGGGACCTCCCCTCCTACGAGCAGTACTTC; CDR3 protein: CASTYQGDLPSYEQYF; clone size: -; D gene: TRBD1; V gene: TRBV6-6; J gene: TRBJ2-7
CDR3 DNA: TGCGCCAGCAGCTTGGGGTTAGCGGGGGCCCCACGTCTCACAGATACGCAGTATTTT; CDR3 protein: CASSLGLAGAPRLTDTQYF; clone size: -; D gene: TRBD2; V gene: TRBV5-1; J gene: TRBJ2-3
CDR3 DNA: TGCGCCAGCAGCCCCCTCGGTCAATCCGCGAACACCGGGGAGCTGTTTTTT; CDR3 protein: CASSPLGQSANTGELFF; clone size: once; D gene: -; V gene: TRBV5-1; J gene: TRBJ2-2
CDR3 DNA: TGTGCCAGCAGCTTCGGTGGTAGCGCAGATACGCAGTATTTT; CDR3 protein: CASSFGGSADTQYF; clone size: -; D gene: -; V gene: TRBV11-2; J gene: TRBJ2-3
CDR3 DNA: TGTGCCAGCAGCTCCCCGTCGACGGGAAACTACAATGAGCAGTTCTTC; CDR3 protein: CASSSPSTGNYNEQFF; clone size: few; D gene: -; V gene: TRBV5-4; J gene: TRBJ2-1
CDR3 DNA: TGTGCCAGCAGCCCCCGGGGGGCCCCCCTGGCCGAGCAGTTCTTC; CDR3 protein: CASSPRGAPLAEQFF; clone size: -; D gene: -; V gene: TRBV3-1/TRBV3-2; J gene: TRBJ2-1
CDR3 DNA: TGTGCCAGCAGCCAAGCGCCGGACACCATATATTTT; CDR3 protein: CASSQAPDTIYF; clone size: -; D gene: -; V gene: TRBV3-1/TRBV3-2; J gene: TRBJ1-3
CDR3 DNA: TGTGCCAGTAGAAACAGGGGTTATAATTCACCCCTCCACTTT; CDR3 protein: CASRNRGYNSPLHF; clone size: -; D gene: TRBD1; V gene: TRBV19; J gene: TRBJ1-6
CDR3 DNA: TGTGCCAGCAGCTTAAGCGGGCAGGGGGTTTATAGCAATCAGCCCCAGCATTTT; CDR3 protein: CASSLSGQGVYSNQPQHF; clone size: -; D gene: TRBD1; V gene: TRBV7-2; J gene: TRBJ1-5
CDR3 DNA: TGCGCCAGCAGCTCCACCTCGGGACAGCAAGAGACCCAGTACTTC; CDR3 protein: CASSSTSGQQETQYF; clone size: once; D gene: TRBD1; V gene: TRBV5-1; J gene: TRBJ2-5
CDR3 DNA: TGTGCCAGCAGTGGGGGGGACGGCTCCTACGAGCAGTACTTC; CDR3 protein: CASSGGDGSYEQYF; clone size: -; D gene: -; V gene: TRBV2; J gene: TRBJ2-7
CDR3 DNA: TGTGCCAGCAGCCCAGAGGGGACAGGGGGTGCCAATGAGCAGTTCTTC; CDR3 protein: CASSPEGTGGANEQFF; clone size: few; D gene: TRBD1; V gene: TRBV7-8; J gene: TRBJ2-1
CDR3 DNA: TGTGCCAGCAGCCCCCGGACAGGGGGGGACGTCCGGGAGCTGTTTTTT; CDR3 protein: CASSPRTGGDVRELFF; clone size: once; D gene: TRBD1; V gene: TRBV3-1/TRBV3-2; J gene: TRBJ2-2
CDR3 DNA: TGCGCCAGCAGCGCAGGGTTACACTCTGGGGCCAACGTCCTGACTTTC; CDR3 protein: CASSAGLHSGANVLTF; clone size: few; D gene: -; V gene: TRBV5-1; J gene: TRBJ2-6
CDR3 DNA: TGTGCCAGCAGCCCGGGGACAGGGGGGCATGGCTACACCTTC; CDR3 protein: CASSPGTGGHGYTF; clone size: -; D gene: TRBD1; V gene: TRBV7-9; J gene: TRBJ1-2
CDR3 DNA: TGTGCCAGCAGCTTAGTGGGGGGTAGAGGCTACACCTTC; CDR3 protein: CASSLVGGRGYTF; clone size: -; D gene: -; V gene: TRBV7-9; J gene: TRBJ1-2